Listed below are T cell receptor beta chains from one sample, sequenced in a study of cytomegalovirus exposure and HLA in healthy donors. Here immunoSEQ multiplex PCR was the method, and the copy in TCRdb shows in-frame clones only, minus some. The repertoire holds about 82,000 clones, with around 77% as singletons. Sequencing input: PBMCs. The receptors were sampled from a man aged 45 to 65 in good health and CMV-seronegative. Both conserved end residues are trimmed from each CDR3. The order of the fields is J gene, V gene, CDR3 protein.

j_gene: TRBJ2-5
v_gene: TRBV29-1
CDR3aa: SVEGALLAVYQETQY

j_gene: TRBJ1-1
v_gene: TRBV4-2
CDR3aa: ASSLGELETF

j_gene: TRBJ1-1
v_gene: TRBV29-1
CDR3aa: SAAGQGETEAF

j_gene: TRBJ2-1
v_gene: TRBV5-1
CDR3aa: ASSLGLEGDEQF

j_gene: TRBJ1-1
v_gene: TRBV29-1
CDR3aa: SAHSAGTEAF

j_gene: TRBJ2-2
v_gene: TRBV7-8
CDR3aa: ASSLGRTSGLDGELF

j_gene: TRBJ2-7
v_gene: TRBV7-2
CDR3aa: ASSPGSGLAGGGEQY

j_gene: TRBJ2-7
v_gene: TRBV5-8
CDR3aa: ASSPWTGRREQY

j_gene: TRBJ1-2
v_gene: TRBV30
CDR3aa: AWRRWEGGYT

j_gene: TRBJ2-3
v_gene: TRBV11-2
CDR3aa: ASSLISRGKVDTQY

j_gene: TRBJ2-7
v_gene: TRBV28
CDR3aa: ASSSGPRGGNEQY

j_gene: TRBJ1-2
v_gene: TRBV18
CDR3aa: ASSPPGQGPYGYT

j_gene: TRBJ2-3
v_gene: TRBV4-1
CDR3aa: ASSHPAGDRTDTQY

j_gene: TRBJ2-7
v_gene: TRBV6-5
CDR3aa: ASSLRGISYEQY

j_gene: TRBJ1-2
v_gene: TRBV29-1
CDR3aa: SVPGGYGYT

j_gene: TRBJ2-2
v_gene: TRBV6-5
CDR3aa: ATSGKNTGELF

j_gene: TRBJ1-5
v_gene: TRBV5-6
CDR3aa: ASSPRSRGNNQPQH

j_gene: TRBJ2-2
v_gene: TRBV6-1
CDR3aa: ASSGGGSSGGNTGELF

j_gene: TRBJ1-2
v_gene: TRBV27
CDR3aa: ASSLRSGLDYGYT

j_gene: TRBJ2-2
v_gene: TRBV7-9
CDR3aa: ASSLAQGRTGELF

j_gene: TRBJ1-5
v_gene: TRBV5-4
CDR3aa: ASSLDYDQPQH

j_gene: TRBJ2-1
v_gene: TRBV12-5
CDR3aa: ASENQKVGADEQF

j_gene: TRBJ2-3
v_gene: TRBV7-9
CDR3aa: ASSRLAGGSTDTQY

j_gene: TRBJ2-1
v_gene: TRBV4-1
CDR3aa: AGSQDHGRLKGGSQF

j_gene: TRBJ2-2
v_gene: TRBV19
CDR3aa: ASSKRGANTGELF

j_gene: TRBJ2-2
v_gene: TRBV6-1
CDR3aa: ASSDPGQGIGELF

j_gene: TRBJ1-2
v_gene: TRBV6-5
CDR3aa: ASSLPGGSGYT

j_gene: TRBJ2-5
v_gene: TRBV9
CDR3aa: ASSLSSGGALETQY

j_gene: TRBJ2-7
v_gene: TRBV18
CDR3aa: ASSPREASMGYEQY

j_gene: TRBJ2-3
v_gene: TRBV5-1
CDR3aa: ASSLGSSGGSTDTQY

j_gene: TRBJ1-1
v_gene: TRBV29-1
CDR3aa: SDGTVNTEAF

j_gene: TRBJ2-1
v_gene: TRBV19
CDR3aa: ASSTSVPNEQF

j_gene: TRBJ2-7
v_gene: TRBV27
CDR3aa: ASSWRGGGTYEQY

j_gene: TRBJ1-1
v_gene: TRBV2
CDR3aa: ASSDGRNTEAF

j_gene: TRBJ1-2
v_gene: TRBV2
CDR3aa: ASSYRQGRGYT

j_gene: TRBJ2-1
v_gene: TRBV5-1
CDR3aa: ASSLSLGGGEQF

j_gene: TRBJ2-7
v_gene: TRBV7-2
CDR3aa: ASSPRTSRDEQY

j_gene: TRBJ1-1
v_gene: TRBV10-3
CDR3aa: AIRSAGGGTEAF

j_gene: TRBJ1-5
v_gene: TRBV19
CDR3aa: ASSIQDSGNQPQH

j_gene: TRBJ2-2
v_gene: TRBV9
CDR3aa: ASSGVPGELF

j_gene: TRBJ2-5
v_gene: TRBV7-9
CDR3aa: ASSLEDGRGYSPIETQY

j_gene: TRBJ2-1
v_gene: TRBV5-6
CDR3aa: ASSLDYGSYNEQF

j_gene: TRBJ2-5
v_gene: TRBV4-2
CDR3aa: ASSQGPGETQY

j_gene: TRBJ2-5
v_gene: TRBV4-1
CDR3aa: ASSQGGTSSRETQY

j_gene: TRBJ2-5
v_gene: TRBV28
CDR3aa: ASSPDSGQETQY

j_gene: TRBJ2-1
v_gene: TRBV2
CDR3aa: ASSPSGQREQF

j_gene: TRBJ2-7
v_gene: TRBV7-6
CDR3aa: ASSKETGRGYEQY

j_gene: TRBJ2-1
v_gene: TRBV6-1
CDR3aa: ASSPGGLNEQF

j_gene: TRBJ1-6
v_gene: TRBV5-4
CDR3aa: ASSSRTGRNSPLH

j_gene: TRBJ1-2
v_gene: TRBV14
CDR3aa: ASAQSGRAT

j_gene: TRBJ1-1
v_gene: TRBV6-1
CDR3aa: ASSERAGHSVDTEAF

j_gene: TRBJ1-6
v_gene: TRBV5-4
CDR3aa: ASSRGTGGDAPLH

j_gene: TRBJ1-2
v_gene: TRBV29-1
CDR3aa: SVEERGWEGYT